One T cell receptor (beta chain) is described in this entry. This CDR3 contains 15 residues. The V segment lost 1 base and the J segment 2 bases; nucleotides outside the gene matches: 3. The germline V gene encodes CDR1 SGHTA and CDR2 FQGNSA. The sample comes from a study of T cell changes during pregnancy in multiple sclerosis. Produced via immunoSEQ multiplex PCR; TCRdb's table is partial and in-frame only. Found here are around 46,000 clones, 85% to 90% of them singletons; the top ten hold approximately 8.3%. The sequencing here drew on CD8+ T cells from peripheral blood mononuclear cells, taken in the second trimester of pregnancy. The source of this sequence is a female donor with multiple sclerosis, enrolled in a pregnancy study. The chain employs TRBV7-2 and TRBJ2-3; 7 nucleotides line up with TRBD1. CDR3 bases: TGTGCCAGCAGCTTAGTAGGGACAGACACAGATACGCAGTATTTT. Amino acid sequence: CASSLVGTDTDTQYF. The full variable domain, completed using reference TRBV7-2 and TRBJ2-3, is GAGVSQSPSNKVTEKGKDVELRCDPISGHTALYWYRQSLGQGLEFLIYFQGNSAPDKSGLPSDRFSAERTGGSVSTLTIQRTQQEDSAVYLCASSLVGTDTDTQYFGPGTRLTVL.